This T cell receptor beta chain was observed in a study of OX40 agonist ivuxolimab in advanced cancers. Germline-derived CDR1 and CDR2 are LNHNV and YYDKDF (reference sequence). The ends lost 4 bases at V and 0 bases at J; junction bases unmatched: 2. The length of the CDR3 is 15 residues. Using immunoSEQ multiplex PCR, the repertoire was profiled, and TCRdb retains in-frame clones only, with some absent. Of some 73,000 clones in the sample, about 88% were seen once. It was autoimmune disease history or systemic immunosuppression that excluded patients. The source of this sequence is an adult with an advanced solid tumor such as melanoma, head and neck, liver or kidney cancer. The chain carries TRBV15 and TRBJ2-7, with TRBD1 identical over 11 bases. The sequencing used CD4+ or CD8+ T cells sorted from blood, collected in a trial of the OX40 agonist ivuxolimab. The CDR3 nucleotides are TGTGCCACCAGCAAGGGGACAGGGGGCTCCTACGAGCAGTACTTC. It specifies CATSKGTGGSYEQYF.